The 14 T cell receptor beta chains below all came from one sample that was sequenced in a study of shared clonotypes between healthy human individuals. Produced via immunoSEQ multiplex PCR; TCRdb's table is partial and in-frame only. Of hundreds of thousands of clones in the sample, about 95% are singletons; the top ten hold over 0.1%. CD45RO-negative, CCR7-selected cells formed the naive CD8 fraction, which excluded terminally differentiated effector memory CD45RA+ cells. Sequencing was carried out using naive CD8+ T cells sorted from blood. Receptors were obtained from a woman in her thirties in good health.

This chain uses TRBV19 with TRBJ1-1; D not resolved. The CDR3 contains 15 residues. V was pared by 0 bases and J by 1 base, with 9 bases between. CDR1 and CDR2 from the germline V gene are LNHDA and SQIVND (reference sequence). This CDR3 is CASSIDAARNTEAFF. The DNA for the CDR3 is TGTGCCAGTAGTATAGATGCAGCCCGGAACACTGAAGCTTTCTTT. Supplemented by reference TRBV19 and TRBJ1-1, the full variable domain reads DGGITQSPKYLFRKEGQNVTLSCEQNLNHDAMYWYRQDPGQGLRLIYYSQIVNDFQKGDIAEGYSVSREKKESFPLTVTSAQKNPTAFYLCASSIDAARNTEAFFGQGTRLTVV.

The V gene is TRBV2, the J gene TRBJ1-2; D unresolved. The germline V gene encodes CDR1 SNHLY and CDR2 FYNNEI. CDR3 size: 15 residues. V was clipped by 1 base and J by 4 bases, with 13 bases between them. The CDR3 region is CASSEGVGPIYGYTF. The CDR3 region has the DNA TGTGCCAGCAGTGAAGGGGTTGGGCCTATCTATGGCTACACCTTC.

Details on this clone: The junction departs from germline at one end; a sequencing error may be responsible. J is TRBJ1-5 and V is TRBV28; TRBD1 matches at 8 bases. Germline V gene lookup returns CDR1 MDHEN and CDR2 SYDVKM. This CDR3 comprises 12 residues. The DNA of the CDR3 is TGCGGGACAGGCTATAGCAATCAGCCCCAGCATTTT. It specifies CGTGYSNQPQHF.

V gene TRBV28 combines with J gene TRBJ1-4, with 7 bases aligning to TRBD1. The CDR3 loop spans 15 amino acids. V shed 2 bases and J 10 bases; nucleotides not matched to a gene: 10. CDR1 and CDR2 (germline): MDHEN, SYDVKM. As DNA, the CDR3 is TGTGCCAGCAGTTTACGTACAGGGGTCCTACGAAAACTGTTTTTT. This sequence encodes CASSLRTGVLRKLFF.

The chain has TRBV19 and TRBJ1-1, with D perhaps TRBD1 (5 bases). This CDR3 comprises 14 residues. Germline CDR1 reads LNHDA; CDR2 reads SQIVND (reference sequence). V lost 3 bases to trimming and J lost 0 bases, with 8 bases between them. For the CDR3, the DNA is TGTGCCAGTAGTATCGGGGCCGTGAACACTGAAGCTTTCTTT. It is translated as CASSIGAVNTEAFF.

The rearrangement uses TRBV7-9 and TRBJ2-6, with a weak D call TRBD1 (5 bases). CDR3 length: 16 amino acids. CDR1 is SEHNR and CDR2 is FQNEAQ in the germline V gene (reference sequence). Trimming cost V 2 bases and J 3 bases, with 11 bases left between them. DNA of the CDR3: TGTGCCAGCAGCTTACTTCAGGGAAGTGGGGCCAACGTCCTGACTTTC. Translation: CASSLLQGSGANVLTF.

CDR3 region: CASSFRPGVQHYEQYF. CDR3 bases: TGTGCCAGCAGTTTCCGCCCCGGCGTCCAGCACTACGAGCAGTACTTC. This rearrangement joins TRBV28 to TRBJ2-7; D uncertain. V lost 3 bases, J lost 3 bases, and 18 bases lay in between. Germline lookup yields CDR1 MDHEN and CDR2 SYDVKM. The CDR3 contains 16 residues.

The genes are TRBV5-6 and TRBJ2-7, with D uncertain. V was trimmed by 3 bases and J by 1 base, leaving 11 bases between them. Germline assignment: CDR1 SGHDT and CDR2 YYEEEE. The CDR3 runs to 14 residues. Here the CDR3 reads CASSWGNPSYEQYF. The CDR3 nucleotides are TGTGCCAGCAGCTGGGGTAACCCATCCTACGAGCAGTACTTC. Full variable domain (remainder filled in from reference TRBV5-6 and TRBJ2-7): DAGVTQSPTHLIKTRGQQVTLRCSPKSGHDTVSWYQQALGQGPQFIFQYYEEEERQRGNFPDRFSGHQFPNYSSELNVNALLLGDSALYLCASSWGNPSYEQYFGPGTRLTVT.

The chain recombines TRBV29-1 with TRBJ2-2; no definite D call. Deletions cut 5 bases from V and 0 bases from J, with 4 bases between. This CDR3 contains 12 residues. Germline assignment: CDR1 SQVTM and CDR2 ANQGSEA. CDR3 residues: CSVSANTGELFF. The CDR3 nucleotides are TGCAGCGTTTCAGCGAACACCGGGGAGCTGTTTTTT.

The chain couples TRBV27 to TRBJ1-1; a possible D gene is TRBD1 (6 bases). The CDR3 runs 13 residues. Germline V gives CDR1 MNHEY, CDR2 SMNVEV (reference sequence). The V end was cut by 3 bases, the J end by 4 bases, with 9 bases between. Here the CDR3 DNA reads TGTGCCAGCAGTTTGCCAGGGGTCACTGAAGCTTTCTTT. Translation: CASSLPGVTEAFF.

The chain uses TRBV7-2 and TRBJ2-7; 7 nucleotides match TRBD1. CDR1 is SGHTA, CDR2 FQGNSA, per germline. The CDR3 sequence is 16 residues long. V lost 7 bases and J lost 0; bases outside the gene matches: 12. For the CDR3, the DNA is TGTGCCAGCAAAAATAATGGGGGACAGAACTCCTACGAGCAGTACTTC. Translation gives CASKNNGGQNSYEQYF.

The rearrangement uses TRBV5-1 and TRBJ2-3; D is unresolved. From germline, CDR1 is SGHRS and CDR2 YFSETQ. V lost 4 bases and J lost 6, with 9 bases in between. The CDR3 runs 12 residues. The DNA of the CDR3 is TGCGCCAGCAGCGCTCGTGGGGATACGCAGTATTTT. Translated, it gives CASSARGDTQYF. Variable domain in full (rest from reference TRBV5-1 and TRBJ2-3): KAGVTQTPRYLIKTRGQQVTLSCSPISGHRSVSWYQQTPGQGLQFLFEYFSETQRNKGNFPGRFSGRQFSNSRSEMNVSTLELGDSALYLCASSARGDTQYFGPGTRLTVL.

The CDR3 sequence: CASSLSPIGQAFTDTQYF. Written as DNA, the CDR3 is TGTGCCAGCAGTTTATCACCAATTGGACAGGCCTTCACAGATACGCAGTATTTT. The gene calls are TRBV28 and TRBJ2-3; 7 bases fit TRBD1. Germline V CDR1 and CDR2: MDHEN, SYDVKM. The CDR3 contains 18 residues. Trimming took 1 base from V and 2 from J; bases not matched to a gene: 12.

V gene TRBV5-1 combines with J gene TRBJ2-7; no definite D call. The CDR3 has 15 residues. The germline gives CDR1 SGHRS, CDR2 YFSETQ. V was trimmed by 2 bases and J by 4 bases, leaving 16 bases between them. The CDR3 bases are TGCGCCAGCAGCTTTTATCCGGGCCAGAGTTACGAGCAGTACTTC. Its translation: CASSFYPGQSYEQYF.